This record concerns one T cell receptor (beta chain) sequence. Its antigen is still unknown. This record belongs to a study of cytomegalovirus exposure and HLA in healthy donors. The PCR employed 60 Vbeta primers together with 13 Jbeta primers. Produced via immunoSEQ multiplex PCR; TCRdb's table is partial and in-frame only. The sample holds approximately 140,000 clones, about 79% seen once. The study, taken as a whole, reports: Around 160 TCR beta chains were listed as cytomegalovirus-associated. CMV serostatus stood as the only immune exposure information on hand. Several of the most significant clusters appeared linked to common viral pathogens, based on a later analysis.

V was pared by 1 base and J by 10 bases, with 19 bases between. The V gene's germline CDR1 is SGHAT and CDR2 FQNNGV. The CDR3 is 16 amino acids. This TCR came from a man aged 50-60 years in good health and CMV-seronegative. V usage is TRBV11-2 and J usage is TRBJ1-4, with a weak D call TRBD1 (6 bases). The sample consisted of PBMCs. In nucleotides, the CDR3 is TGTGCCAGCAGCTTAGGCCTTCGGGGGGCTATGGGAAAACTGTTTTTT. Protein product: CASSLGLRGAMGKLFF.